A selection of T cell receptor beta chains follows, all from one sample in a study of cytomegalovirus exposure and HLA in healthy donors. The table came from immunoSEQ multiplex PCR; TCRdb's copy has only in-frame clones and leaves some out. The sample yields roughly 300,000 clones, more than 75% seen once. Sequencing was performed on PBMCs. Every receptor here comes from a woman under 30 in good health and CMV-seronegative. Both conserved end residues are part of each CDR3. D genes are given only for firm matches.

V: TRBV27; D: TRBD1; CDR3: CASSPNRGKTEAFF
V: TRBV9; D: NA; CDR3: CASSVGQGEQYF
V: TRBV5-6; D: TRBD1; CDR3: CASSQAGQGRETQYF
V: TRBV10-3; D: TRBD2; CDR3: CAISESSSGHNEQFF
V: TRBV6-5; D: NA; CDR3: CASSSRKDTQYF
V: TRBV5-6; D: NA; CDR3: CASTSGQFNQPQHF
V: TRBV14; D: NA; CDR3: CASSPGYTEAFF
V: TRBV19; D: TRBD1; CDR3: CASRGQGTTQPQHF
V: TRBV7-2; D: NA; CDR3: CASSLAGGEGGYTF
V: TRBV11-2; D: NA; CDR3: CASSIGGPGETQYF
V: TRBV9; D: NA; CDR3: CASSGAEQFF
V: TRBV4-1; D: TRBD1; CDR3: CASSPLGQGSPIPNQPQHF
V: TRBV28; D: NA; CDR3: CASSLPGVYGYTF
V: TRBV28; D: TRBD1; CDR3: CASSLGTVDEQYF
V: TRBV2; D: TRBD1; CDR3: CASRSRDRAFIDTQYF
V: TRBV4-3; D: TRBD1; CDR3: CASSARDRGFTDTQYF
V: TRBV7-8; D: NA; CDR3: CASSYRDNYNEQFF
V: TRBV7-9; D: TRBD1; CDR3: CASQKGGNEQYF
V: TRBV30; D: TRBD2; CDR3: CAWSVWVSGRARVTDTQYF
V: TRBV27; D: TRBD1; CDR3: CASSTRQGADFYEQYF
V: TRBV29-1; D: NA; CDR3: CSVTGSAGNTIYF
V: TRBV11-2; D: NA; CDR3: CASSLIRGGRDMNTEAFF
V: TRBV7-3; D: TRBD1; CDR3: CASSPSGTGPDEQYF
V: TRBV18; D: TRBD2; CDR3: CASSPRGGGTDTQYF
V: TRBV12-2; D: NA; CDR3: CASRLKLAGGRNEQYF
V: TRBV7-2; D: NA; CDR3: CASSHDRIQETQYF
V: TRBV9; D: TRBD1; CDR3: CASSVEVTGSYEQYF
V: TRBV28; D: NA; CDR3: CASSSNLKPGLGGREQFF
V: TRBV27; D: TRBD2; CDR3: CASSLVAGGPYEQYF
V: TRBV19; D: TRBD2; CDR3: CASSLRLAGGNSVQYF
V: TRBV7-9; D: TRBD1; CDR3: CASSANAGTVNQPQHF
V: TRBV5-1; D: NA; CDR3: CASSLASRNHPRDEQYF
V: TRBV5-1; D: NA; CDR3: CASSLDAKGLATYEQYF
V: TRBV6-5; D: TRBD1; CDR3: CASSYASLLGQNF
V: TRBV6-5; D: TRBD1; CDR3: CASSYRQGAGGNTIYF
V: TRBV30; D: NA; CDR3: CAWSPGGDQPQHF
V: TRBV15; D: TRBD2; CDR3: CATSRDRTSGEQYF
V: TRBV29-1; D: NA; CDR3: CSVESGQGYDEQFF
V: TRBV28; D: TRBD1; CDR3: CASSLGQGALTEAFF
V: TRBV7-8; D: NA; CDR3: CASSLSGGRYEQYF
V: TRBV28; D: NA; CDR3: CASSRLGRLIDEQYF
V: TRBV18; D: TRBD2; CDR3: CASSLSGSGTQYF
V: TRBV9; D: TRBD2; CDR3: CASSVEVVREGRKSEQFF
V: TRBV30; D: NA; CDR3: CAWSLNRNTIYF
V: TRBV4-1; D: TRBD1; CDR3: CASSPRTGGVNGYTF
V: TRBV30; D: NA; CDR3: CAGDRDTSVNSPLHF
V: TRBV7-6; D: NA; CDR3: CASSLARSGANVLTF
V: TRBV7-6; D: TRBD2; CDR3: CASSLARAGESEQYF
V: TRBV9; D: TRBD2; CDR3: CASSSPGLAGGPDEQYF
V: TRBV28; D: NA; CDR3: CAGSRAIKTEAFF
V: TRBV4-1; D: TRBD2; CDR3: CASSLRPGLAGTYEQYF